This entry concerns a single T cell receptor beta chain. This clonotype was recorded only once. Its antigen specificity is not known. No clone much larger than this one lies a single base away; base qualities are absent. One read is thin evidence. This sample was taken from a study of vaccination and CD4 T cells after COVID-19 (dated by TCRdb to the early 2020s). Notes on the research overall: SARS-CoV-2 positivity had been established in the convalescent patients by nasal swab PCR, and mild disease was recorded in under ten of these patients and severe disease in one. The convalescent cohort comprised six males and four females, including two Hispanic individuals, seven Caucasians, two Asians and one multiracial person. Participants received two doses of either the Pfizer-BioNTech BNT162b2 vaccine (n=8) or the Moderna mRNA-1273 vaccine (n=2). Post-COVID blood samples from convalescent patients were collected a median of approximately 100 days after diagnosis, with a range of 35 to 161 days. Post-vaccine blood samples were collected a median of approximately eleven weeks after the second vaccine dose, ranging from 14 to 241 days. Culture stimuli were overlapping spike peptide pools from SARS-CoV-2 and from the common cold coronaviruses HCoV-NL63, HCoV-OC43 and HCoV-229E. As controls, cultures received a CEFX viral epitope pool (the positive control), an HIV-1 Nef peptide pool (the negative control), or no peptide at all. The spike-specific CD4+ TCR repertoire was compared before and after mRNA vaccination in over nine COVID-19 convalescent patients and a few infection-naive healthy vaccine recipients.

Overall results and qualifications from the work: The median number of SARS-CoV-2-reactive clonotypes rose from under 25 after infection to 38 after vaccination, but the change was not significant. Nearly all vaccine-specific clones in convalescent patients (304 of 307) were mono-reactive for SARS-CoV-2 spike rather than cross-reactive with common cold coronaviruses. The number of convalescent patients in the study was relatively small, and the study did not examine early timepoints following natural infection. In convalescent patients, a median 86.3% of post-vaccine SARS-CoV-2-reactive clones were detected only after vaccination, suggesting vaccine-specific priming.

Library construction relied on PCR. TCR sequencing of DNA from cultured CD4+ T cells used the Oncomine TCR Beta short-read assay at the Johns Hopkins FTIC core. The QIAamp micro DNA kit was used to extract genomic DNA from the cultured CD4+ T cells. Oncomine TCR Beta libraries from cultured CD4+ T cells were pooled with unique dual indexes and sequenced on an Illumina iSeq 100. Processing in the source paper ran as follows. Non-productive sequences were removed, and CDR3s that did not start with C, did not end with F or W, or were shorter than 7 amino acids were discarded. The MANAFEST web application identified antigen-specific clonotypes by comparing peptide-stimulated wells against reference wells and other culture wells. For a clone to be called positive, the clone needed an FDR below 0.05, an odds ratio above 5, and a productive frequency above 0.1% in at least two of three replicate wells. Clonotypes that were significantly expanded in both SARS-CoV-2 spike wells and at least one common cold coronavirus spike condition were defined as cross-reactive. Similarity between CDR3 sequences was evaluated in R version 3.6.1 using Levenshtein distances (stringdist) and unrooted phylogenetic trees (ape). Clones were called with MiXCR by TCRdb after fastp trimmed the public reads at Q25, and only in-frame beta chains were retained. For every CDR3 protein sequence, its rows merge into one entry that carries the most common genes and DNA. TCRdb, not the original authors, processed these V and J calls. This sample lists approximately 15,000 distinct CDR3 sequences; approximately 49% were detected once. The top ten clones comprise 12% of the sample.

The germline ends are 10 bases apart after V is trimmed by 5 bases and J by 5 bases. The CDR1 and CDR2 encoded by the germline V gene are SGHTA and FQGNSA. Including cysteine and phenylalanine, the CDR3 has 13 amino acids. This entry keeps only the CDR3 DNA: 39 bases, framed from base 1. Read against the paper, the sample's treatment or condition label means: roughly 10-day PBMC culture with coronavirus spike peptide pools or control peptides (ViraFEST assay). The ViraFEST assay was used in the study, in which antigen-specific T cells were expanded with peptide pools and expanded clonotypes were subsequently identified by TCR sequencing. The convalescent patients' positive SARS-CoV-2 PCR tests were from March to December 2020, which was before the Alpha, Beta and Delta variants emerged in the United States. Each well held two million PBMCs cultured with approximately 10 ug/ml peptide pools in IMDM containing 5% human AB serum and roughly 9.3 IU/ml IL-2. Half of the culture medium was replaced with fresh IL-2-containing medium on days 3 and 7. After roughly 9 days of culture, CD4+ T cells were isolated by negative selection with the EasySep CD4+ T cell isolation kit. Ficoll-Paque Plus gradient centrifugation was used to isolate PBMCs from whole blood, and the isolated PBMCs were then either used fresh or cryopreserved at -140C. Culture conditions were generally each tested in triplicate wells.

This TCR was recovered from a human donor who had recovered from COVID-19. This chain is built from TRBV7-2 and TRBJ2-1; the D gene is perhaps TRBD1 or TRBD2, as each covers 5 bases. The sample taken for sequencing was CD4+ T cells from blood, cultured in vitro. The DNA sequence is as follows: TGTGCCAGCAGCCCGGGACCGAACAATGAGCAGTTCTTC. It translates as CASSPGPNNEQFF.